A selection of T cell receptor beta chains follows, all from one sample in a study of blood T cell repertoires in COVID-19. TCRdb's copy holds only in-frame clones and misses some; the assay was immunoSEQ multiplex PCR. Here the sample spans about 160,000 clones, about nine tenths being singletons. The sequenced sample was peripheral blood. The receptors here all came from a man aged 30-40 years with COVID-19, enrolled during active disease. Each CDR3 is given with its conserved first and last residue.

j_gene: TRBJ2-7; v_gene: TRBV4-2; CDR3aa: CASSQTTGAYEQYF
j_gene: TRBJ2-3; v_gene: TRBV24-1; CDR3aa: CATSDSKDYFSTDTQYF
j_gene: TRBJ2-7; v_gene: TRBV7-2; CDR3aa: CASSPRRTTYEQYF
j_gene: TRBJ2-7; v_gene: TRBV29-1; CDR3aa: CSVAGGQRREQYF
j_gene: TRBJ1-6; v_gene: TRBV7-9; CDR3aa: CASSLVQGSNSPLHF
j_gene: TRBJ2-2; v_gene: TRBV5-4; CDR3aa: CASSYGENTGELFF
j_gene: TRBJ2-2; v_gene: TRBV7-2; CDR3aa: CASRVGLANTGELFF
j_gene: TRBJ2-3; v_gene: TRBV4-3; CDR3aa: CASSQGAGGRDTQYF
j_gene: TRBJ1-2; v_gene: TRBV30; CDR3aa: CAWSGDSGFYYGYTF
j_gene: TRBJ2-5; v_gene: TRBV7-2; CDR3aa: CASSFLSSGRGETQYF
j_gene: TRBJ2-2; v_gene: TRBV18; CDR3aa: CASSPGQNTGELFF
j_gene: TRBJ2-1; v_gene: TRBV9; CDR3aa: CASSPRTGGTYNEQFF
j_gene: TRBJ1-3; v_gene: TRBV4-2; CDR3aa: CASSQERVFSGNTIYF
j_gene: TRBJ1-4; v_gene: TRBV5-4; CDR3aa: CASSRGTAATNEKLFF
j_gene: TRBJ2-7; v_gene: TRBV18; CDR3aa: CASSPTGPYEQYF
j_gene: TRBJ2-1; v_gene: TRBV25-1; CDR3aa: CASSEQLGAGMYYNEQFF
j_gene: TRBJ2-2; v_gene: TRBV5-5; CDR3aa: CASSVLQGWNGELFF
j_gene: TRBJ2-2; v_gene: TRBV7-3; CDR3aa: CASSPSNTGELFF
j_gene: TRBJ2-1; v_gene: TRBV21-1; CDR3aa: CASSRTGTYNEQFF
j_gene: TRBJ2-7; v_gene: TRBV19; CDR3aa: CASSIRPGSYEQYF
j_gene: TRBJ2-2; v_gene: TRBV10-3; CDR3aa: CAIKKGPNTGELFF
j_gene: TRBJ2-1; v_gene: TRBV7-2; CDR3aa: CASSFASGGAYYNEQFF
j_gene: TRBJ1-2; v_gene: TRBV19; CDR3aa: CASSITGAYRYGYTF
j_gene: TRBJ1-1; v_gene: TRBV7-2; CDR3aa: CASSPPGQGPRRTEAFF
j_gene: TRBJ1-2; v_gene: TRBV19; CDR3aa: CASSIERTGRYGYTF
j_gene: TRBJ1-4; v_gene: TRBV2; CDR3aa: CASSDGQDATNEKLFF
j_gene: TRBJ2-7; v_gene: TRBV5-4; CDR3aa: CASRTSGTRYEQYF
j_gene: TRBJ2-5; v_gene: TRBV15; CDR3aa: CATSSPDRGSVQETQYF
j_gene: TRBJ1-5; v_gene: TRBV9; CDR3aa: CASSVSGANQPQHF
j_gene: TRBJ2-5; v_gene: TRBV3-1/TRBV3-2; CDR3aa: CASSQDSRETQYF
j_gene: TRBJ2-5; v_gene: TRBV7-6; CDR3aa: CASSVGLRETQYF
j_gene: TRBJ2-1; v_gene: TRBV7-9; CDR3aa: CASSLGAGGPPYNEQFF
j_gene: TRBJ1-1; v_gene: TRBV5-4; CDR3aa: CASSPGQGVNEAFF
j_gene: TRBJ2-1; v_gene: TRBV6-2/TRBV6-3; CDR3aa: CASSSGTSDYNEQFF
j_gene: TRBJ2-3; v_gene: TRBV9; CDR3aa: CASSVLSGATDTQYF
j_gene: TRBJ1-1; v_gene: TRBV28; CDR3aa: CASSFRGWNTEAFF
j_gene: TRBJ2-7; v_gene: TRBV28; CDR3aa: CASSLVQIFHEQYF
j_gene: TRBJ1-1; v_gene: TRBV18; CDR3aa: CASSPGQGHTEAFF
j_gene: TRBJ1-5; v_gene: TRBV19; CDR3aa: CASSIAVNQPQHF